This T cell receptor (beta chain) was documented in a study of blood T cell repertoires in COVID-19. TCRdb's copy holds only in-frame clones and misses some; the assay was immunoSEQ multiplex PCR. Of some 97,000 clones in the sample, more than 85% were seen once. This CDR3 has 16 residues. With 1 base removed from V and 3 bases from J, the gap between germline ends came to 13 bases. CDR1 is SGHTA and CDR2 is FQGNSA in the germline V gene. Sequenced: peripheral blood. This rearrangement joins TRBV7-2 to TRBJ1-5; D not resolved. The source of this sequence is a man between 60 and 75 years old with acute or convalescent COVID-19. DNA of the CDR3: TGTGCCAGCAGCTTAGTGCTCCAGTACCCCAATCAGCCCCAGCATTTT. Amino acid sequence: CASSLVLQYPNQPQHF.